This record looks at one T cell receptor beta chain sequence and its context. This clonotype was picked up one time. Its recognized antigen is unknown. No quality values exist for individual bases; no much larger clone is one base distant. A lone read offers only weak evidence. High-throughput TCR beta sequencing profiled peripheral blood CD8+ and CD4+ T cells from healthy donors, Susac syndrome patients and multiple sclerosis patients. Healthy donors were age- and sex-matched controls. CD8+ TEMRA cells were enriched by FACS, while bulk CD8+ and CD4+ T cells were purified by magnetic negative isolation. Blood was drawn into EDTA tubes, processed within 24 hours, and PBMCs were isolated by density gradient centrifugation. PBMCs intended for TCR sequencing were frozen in liquid nitrogen and were later thawed in a 37 degrees C water bath. Purity of sorted or isolated CD4+, CD8+ and CD8+ TEMRA cells was at least 90%.

A distance of 12 bases separates the germline ends of V and J, which lose 4 bases and 3 bases respectively. For CDR1 and CDR2, the germline V gene lists MNHNS and SASEGT. The CDR3 contains 14 residues, cysteine and phenylalanine counted. Here the CDR3 DNA is all that survives: 42 bases in frame from base 1. RNA was extracted using the RNeasy kit, and about 0.5 to 1 ug of the RNA was reverse transcribed with random hexamers. The immunoSEQ multiplex PCR assay, covering 54 Vbeta and 13 Jbeta segments, was used to amplify TCR beta CDR3 regions. PCR amplification bias was corrected by using a synthetic template baseline for primer optimization and computational correction. The source study handled its data this way. Only productive sequences were kept, with reads annotated to V, D and J genes according to IMGT and analyzed in immunoSEQ Analyzer. Clonality was computed as one minus Shannon entropy normalized by log2 of the number of productive unique sequences. For each patient and control, public and private clones were evaluated among the 100 most prevalent clones. Clones were defined as Susac-specific if absent from the healthy and MS cohorts, from under 1,200 published viral clones and from other ImmuneACCESS disease sequences. In TCRdb, the public reads were trimmed at Q25 with fastp and aligned with MiXCR, with productive beta chains retained. When rows share a CDR3 protein, they turn into one entry using the most common DNA and genes. These V and J calls rely on TCRdb rather than the paper's analysis. The sample table lists approximately 100,000 distinct CDR3 sequences, around 93% of them with a count of one. The ten largest clones represent roughly 0.12% of the sample.

These data originate in a study of CD8 T cells in Susac syndrome (dated by TCRdb to about 2019). Regarding the study in general: Whether CD8+ T cell activation and differentiation in Susac syndrome was antigen driven was tested using repertoire sequencing. Clonality of the CD8+ T cell repertoire was compared between about a dozen healthy donors, around 14 Susac syndrome patients and 15 multiple sclerosis patients.

Study-wide conclusions, independent of this receptor: The number of individuals in the TCR sequencing and HLA analysis was acknowledged as relatively small.

The chain is made from TRBV6-1 and TRBJ1-2; TRBD1 is possibly the D segment (6 matching bases). Sequencing input: CD8+ T cells from PBMCs. The source is a human donor in good health. The CDR3 is CASSGTDSYYGYTF. The DNA reads TGTGCCAGCAGTGGGACGGACAGTTACTATGGCTACACCTTC.